What follows are 13 T cell receptor beta chains derived from one specimen sequenced in a study of CD8 T cells in ankylosing spondylitis. Each CDR3 protein gets one entry after TCRdb re-called the 5' RACE reads with MiXCR. In the table there are a few hundred thousand distinct CDR3 sequences, roughly a tenth of which are singletons. The sequenced material came from blood, either unsorted or a sorted T cell fraction (not recorded which). These receptors came from a male donor with ankylosing spondylitis or in good health (not recorded which).

This clonotype has at least ten counts. V usage is TRBV5-1 and J usage is TRBJ1-1; the D is unclear. Trimming shortened V by 0 bases and J by 1 base, and 10 bases separated the two germline ends. The CDR3 runs to 15 residues. CDR1 is SGHRS and CDR2 is YFSETQ in the germline V gene. CDR3: CASSLVPATNTEAFF. In DNA form, the CDR3 reads TGCGCCAGCAGCTTGGTCCCGGCAACGAACACTGAAGCTTTCTTT. The whole variable domain, filled in from reference TRBV5-1 and TRBJ1-1, reads KAGVTQTPRYLIKTRGQQVTLSCSPISGHRSVSWYQQTPGQGLQFLFEYFSETQRNKGNFPGRFSGRQFSNSRSEMNVSTLELGDSALYLCASSLVPATNTEAFFGQGTRLTVV.

This clonotype was seen more than once but under ten times. J is TRBJ2-3 and V is TRBV7-2, with a weak D call TRBD1 (6 bases). V lost 2 bases to trimming and J lost 9 bases, with 9 bases between them. Germline loops: CDR1 SGHTA, CDR2 FQGNSA. The CDR3 runs to 12 residues. The CDR3 sequence: CASSLPQGTQYF. The CDR3 DNA sequence: TGTGCCAGCAGCTTACCCCAGGGGACGCAGTATTTT.

There are many counts of this clonotype. The chain combines TRBV6-5 with TRBJ2-5; 7 bases agree with TRBD1. The CDR3 extends over 14 amino acids. Trimming cost V 0 bases and J 3 bases; bases outside gene matches: 1. CDR1 MNHEY and CDR2 SVGAGI come from the germline V gene. The CDR3, as DNA: TGTGCCAGCAGTTACTCGACAGGGAAAGAGACCCAGTACTTC. Encoded protein: CASSYSTGKETQYF.

This clonotype was recorded at least ten times. The CDR3 loop is CASSLEGEAFF. The CDR3 coding sequence is TGCGCCAGCAGCTTGGAGGGTGAAGCTTTCTTT. The chain uses TRBV5-1 and TRBJ1-1; D is ambiguous. Germline assignment: CDR1 SGHRS and CDR2 YFSETQ. This CDR3 is built from 11 residues. V gave up 0 bases and J gave up 7 bases, with 4 bases separating them.

Only a few counts were recorded for this clonotype. The rearrangement uses TRBV7-9 and TRBJ2-1; 11 bases agree with TRBD2. Germline values: CDR1 SEHNR, CDR2 FQNEAQ (reference sequence). The CDR3 is 17 residues long. The V gene end was trimmed by 4 bases and the J gene end by 5 bases; junction bases not matched to a gene: 10. The CDR3 bases are TGTGCCAGCAGCTCCAGTGGGGGGGGACTAGCGGACAATGAGCAGTTCTTC. It encodes CASSSSGGGLADNEQFF. Full variable domain (rest looked up from reference TRBV7-9 and TRBJ2-1): DTGVSQNPRHKITKRGQNVTFRCDPISEHNRLYWYRQTLGQGPEFLTYFQNEAQLEKSRLLSDRFSAERPKGSFSTLEIQRTEQGDSAMYLCASSSSGGGLADNEQFFGPGTRLTVL.

This clonotype was counted many times. J is TRBJ2-3 and V is TRBV11-2; perhaps TRBD1 as D (5 bases). Trimming left V 4 bases short and J 0 bases short, with 11 bases between. The CDR3 covers 15 residues. The germline V gene encodes CDR1 SGHAT and CDR2 FQNNGV. This CDR3 reads CASSYFTGSTDTQYF. DNA for the CDR3: TGTGCCAGCAGCTACTTTACAGGTAGCACAGATACGCAGTATTTT.

The gene calls are TRBV20-1 and TRBJ2-5; D might be TRBD2 (6 bases). The V and J ends lost 3 bases and 4 bases respectively, with 18 bases between them. The CDR3 spans 15 residues. CDR1 is DFQATT, CDR2 SNEGSKA, per germline (reference sequence). The CDR3 sequence is CSASASELRGETQYF. CDR3 nucleotides: TGCAGTGCTAGCGCTAGCGAGCTGCGCGGAGAGACCCAGTACTTC.

The chain links TRBV20-1 to TRBJ1-3; 7 bases line up with TRBD1. V shed 6 bases and J 0 bases; nucleotides not matched to a gene: 5. Germline V gene sequence: CDR1 DFQATT, CDR2 SNEGSKA (reference sequence). This CDR3 is built from 14 residues. The CDR3 coding sequence is TGCAGTGCGCAGAGGGACAGCTCTGGAAACACCATATATTTT. Protein sequence: CSAQRDSSGNTIYF.

This clonotype was counted at least ten times. V and J are TRBV20-1 and TRBJ2-7; 11 positions agree with TRBD2. V lost 2 bases to trimming and J lost 2 bases; unmatched junction nucleotides: 17. Germline V gives CDR1 DFQATT, CDR2 SNEGSKA (reference sequence). The CDR3 sequence is 19 residues long. Here the CDR3 DNA reads TGCAGTGCTAGACCCCACGACGGACTAGCGGGTGCCAATCCCTACGAGCAGTACTTC. Protein sequence: CSARPHDGLAGANPYEQYF.

At least ten counts were recorded for this clonotype. This chain uses TRBV20-1 with TRBJ2-1; TRBD2 matches at 8 bases. The CDR3 covers 15 residues. V was pared by 4 bases and J by 2 bases, with 7 bases of the junction left unmatched. In germline, CDR1 is DFQATT, CDR2 SNEGSKA (reference sequence). The CDR3 here is CSAMRLARAYNEQFF. CDR3 in DNA: TGCAGTGCTATGAGACTAGCGAGGGCCTACAATGAGCAGTTCTTC.

There are a few counts of this clonotype. The J gene is TRBJ2-2, the V gene TRBV5-1; a possible D gene is TRBD1 (6 bases). Trimming took off 0 bases at V and 6 bases at J, with 15 bases between the two ends. Germline CDR1 reads SGHRS; CDR2 reads YFSETQ. This CDR3 spans 16 amino acids. The CDR3 region is CASSLVAGDEAGELFF. The CDR3, as DNA: TGCGCCAGCAGCTTGGTAGCAGGGGATGAGGCCGGGGAGCTGTTTTTT.

This clonotype was recorded many times. This chain links TRBV28 with TRBJ1-6, with D hard to call. Trimming pared 5 bases from V and 3 bases from J, leaving 8 bases between. The CDR3 runs to 14 residues. From germline, CDR1 is MDHEN and CDR2 SYDVKM. In nucleotides, the CDR3 is TGTGCCAGCAGTCGGCAGGTCTATAATTCACCCCTCCACTTT. Its translation is CASSRQVYNSPLHF.

Written as DNA, the CDR3 is TGTGCCAGCAAAGAACAACAGGGGAGGAGCACTGAAGCTTTCTTT. As protein: CASKEQQGRSTEAFF. The V gene is TRBV12-3 or TRBV12-4, the J gene TRBJ1-1, with 7 nucleotides matching TRBD1. The CDR3 loop spans 15 amino acids. Trimming took 7 bases from V and 4 from J; bases not matched to a gene: 12.